This entry features one T cell receptor (beta chain) sequence. This entry comes from a study of blood T cell repertoires in COVID-19. Study-level background: There were acute and convalescent COVID-19 samples, and they came from the United States, Italy and Spain.

The CDR3 is made up of 15 amino acids. Germline V CDR1 and CDR2: LGHDT, YNNKEL (reference sequence). Between the trimmed V and J ends, which lost 0 bases and 7 bases, there was a span of 10 bases. As handled by the study authors: Cell counts per sample came from amplifying reference gene primers. The method was immunoSEQ multiplex PCR; TCRdb's version includes in-frame clones alone and lacks a portion of them. D and trimming were read from the DNA, whereas the V and J calls and clone size are those reported in that table. The data hold approximately 190,000 clones, with around 84% observed a single time.

Sequencing was carried out using peripheral blood. The TCR was taken from a man aged 30-40 years with active or convalescent COVID-19. The chain links TRBV3-1 (or the pseudogene TRBV3-2) to TRBJ1-6; possible D gene TRBD1, 6 bases. The DNA of the CDR3 is TGTGCCAGCAGCCAAGACAGGGGTTTCAATTCACCCCTCCACTTT. It yields the protein CASSQDRGFNSPLHF.